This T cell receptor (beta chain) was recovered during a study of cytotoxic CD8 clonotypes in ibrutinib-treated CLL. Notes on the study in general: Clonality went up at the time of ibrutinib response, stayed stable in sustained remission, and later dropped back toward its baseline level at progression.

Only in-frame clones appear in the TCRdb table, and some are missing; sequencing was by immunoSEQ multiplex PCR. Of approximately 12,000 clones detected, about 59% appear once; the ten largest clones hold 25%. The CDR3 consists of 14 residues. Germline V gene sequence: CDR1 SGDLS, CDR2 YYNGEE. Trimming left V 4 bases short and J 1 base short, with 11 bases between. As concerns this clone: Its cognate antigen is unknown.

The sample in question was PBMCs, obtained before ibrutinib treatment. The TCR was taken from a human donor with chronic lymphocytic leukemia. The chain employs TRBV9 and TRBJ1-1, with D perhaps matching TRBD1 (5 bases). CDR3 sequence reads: CASSPIGGNTEAFF. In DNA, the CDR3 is TGTGCCAGCAGCCCAATTGGGGGGAACACTGAAGCTTTCTTT.